The next 32 T cell receptor beta chains were all read from a single sample in a study of blood T cell repertoires in COVID-19. Sequencing was performed with immunoSEQ multiplex PCR; in TCRdb, only in-frame clones are kept and a portion is missing. The data contain around 260,000 clones, approximately 86% of them singletons. The sample was peripheral blood. The receptors come from a man aged 35-49 years who had recovered from COVID-19.

This sequence joins TRBV10-3 and TRBJ2-1; D is uncertain. Looked up from germline, CDR1 is ENHRY and CDR2 is SYGVKD. The CDR3 sequence is 11 residues long. Between the trimmed V and J ends, which lost 6 bases and 8 bases, there was a span of 8 bases. DNA for the CDR3: TGTGCCATCAGAATCCGGGATGAGCAGTTCTTC. This sequence encodes CAIRIRDEQFF.

CDR3 coding DNA: TGTGCCAGCGGAGTCATAAACACCGGGGAGCTGTTTTTT. It yields the protein CASGVINTGELFF. V and J are TRBV9 and TRBJ2-2; D not certain. CDR1 is SGDLS and CDR2 is YYNGEE in the germline V gene. The V end lost 7 bases, the J end lost 2 bases, and 9 bases lay between the germline ends. The CDR3 has 13 residues.

This chain connects TRBV14 to TRBJ2-1; the D is unclear. Germline V gene data show CDR1 as SGHDN and CDR2 as FVKESK. Trimming took off 1 base at V and 3 bases at J, with 4 bases between the two ends. The CDR3 has 13 amino acids. DNA of the CDR3: TGTGCCAGCAGCCAAGCCTACTACAATGAGCAGTTCTTC. Translating gives CASSQAYYNEQFF.

The V call is TRBV7-8, the J call TRBJ2-3; TRBD2 matches at 11 bases. V was pared by 5 bases and J by 3 bases, with 7 bases of the junction left unmatched. The CDR3 is 16 amino acids. CDR1 is SGHVS, CDR2 FQNEAQ, per germline. The CDR3 sequence is CASSPTSGSRTDTQYF. In DNA, the CDR3 is TGTGCCAGCAGCCCCACTAGCGGGAGTAGGACAGATACGCAGTATTTT.

J is TRBJ2-2 and V is TRBV9; 15 bases agree with TRBD2. The ends lost 4 bases at V and 8 bases at J; junction bases unmatched: 9. Germline CDR1 reads SGDLS; CDR2 reads YYNGEE. The CDR3 has 17 residues. In DNA form, the CDR3 reads TGTGCCAGCAGCTCCGGACTAGCGGGAGGGGAGGCAGGGGAGCTGTTTTTT. Amino acid sequence: CASSSGLAGGEAGELFF.

The chain couples TRBV18 to TRBJ2-7, with TRBD1 identical over 7 bases. The germline V gene has CDR1 KGHSH and CDR2 LQKENI. The ends lost 3 bases at V and 12 bases at J; junction bases unmatched: 11. The CDR3 totals 13 residues. The CDR3 coding sequence is TGTGCCAGCTCACCGTCGTCCGGGACAGACCCGTACTTC. Encoded protein: CASSPSSGTDPYF.

This chain connects TRBV7-8 to TRBJ1-3; TRBD1 might be the D (6 bases). Germline V gene data show CDR1 as SGHVS and CDR2 as FQNEAQ. The CDR3 is 16 amino acids. V was pared by 1 base and J by 8 bases, with 18 bases between. The CDR3 DNA follows: TGTGCCAGCAGCTTAGATCGCAGGGGTAGATGGGACACCATATATTTT. Translation gives CASSLDRRGRWDTIYF.

The chain is built from TRBV27 and TRBJ1-2; perhaps TRBD1 as D (5 bases). The germline V gene encodes CDR1 MNHEY and CDR2 SMNVEV (reference sequence). V lost 5 bases and J lost 5, with 18 bases in between. This CDR3 region has 15 residues. Here the CDR3 DNA reads TGTGCCAGCAGTCCGGGGGGTAGGGGTAAATATGGCTACACCTTC. This encodes CASSPGGRGKYGYTF.

This CDR3 is CASSSLGGNTEAFF. In nucleotides, the CDR3 is TGTGCCAGCAGCTCTTTAGGCGGGAACACTGAAGCTTTCTTT. The chain joins TRBV7-9 to TRBJ1-1; unclear D gene. The CDR3 runs to 14 residues. The germline CDR1 and CDR2 sequences are SEHNR and FQNEAQ (reference sequence). The germline V and J ends were trimmed by 4 bases and 1 base, with 10 bases remaining between them. The complete variable domain, with remaining parts taken from reference TRBV7-9 and TRBJ1-1, reads DTGVSQNPRHKITKRGQNVTFRCDPISEHNRLYWYRQTLGQGPEFLTYFQNEAQLEKSRLLSDRFSAERPKGSFSTLEIQRTEQGDSAMYLCASSSLGGNTEAFFGQGTRLTVV.

The chain links TRBV6-1 to TRBJ2-7, with 10 bases lining up with TRBD2. V gave up 2 bases and J gave up 4 bases; unmatched junction bases: 11. This CDR3 comprises 17 residues. CDR1 MNHNS and CDR2 SASEGT come from the germline V gene. The DNA of the CDR3 is TGTGCCAGCAGTGAAACCTTGTGGACTAGCGGAATATACGAGCAGTACTTC. It translates to CASSETLWTSGIYEQYF.

This clone was seen only a few times. The genes are TRBV29-1 and TRBJ2-2; 9 positions match TRBD1. Trimming took 7 bases from V and 5 from J; bases not matched to a gene: 5. Germline V gene data show CDR1 as SQVTM and CDR2 as ANQGSEA. The CDR3 has 13 amino acids. This CDR3 is CSGRDRVTGELFF. As DNA, the CDR3 is TGCAGCGGGCGGGACAGGGTAACCGGGGAGCTGTTTTTT.

The sample holds a few counts of this clone. The V gene is TRBV2, the J gene TRBJ2-3, with TRBD2 matching 8 bases. J was trimmed by 3 bases and V by 2 bases; bases with no gene match: 4. The CDR3 runs 15 residues. Per germline, CDR1 SNHLY and CDR2 FYNNEI. The CDR3 loop is CASSERSGGTDTQYF. CDR3 nucleotides: TGTGCCAGCAGTGAAAGAAGCGGGGGTACAGATACGCAGTATTTT.

CDR3 sequence: CASSLSQAPNYGYTF. For the CDR3, the DNA is TGTGCCAGCAGCTTGAGTCAGGCGCCTAACTATGGCTACACCTTC. The chain employs TRBV5-4 and TRBJ1-2; no clear D. Germline-derived CDR1 and CDR2 are SGHNT and YYREEE (reference sequence). The CDR3 sequence is 15 residues long. The ends were cut back, 1 base at V and 0 bases at J, with 10 bases in the middle.

The chain joins TRBV7-2 to TRBJ2-1; 9 bases are a match to TRBD2. V shed 2 bases, J shed 9 bases, and the junction held 8 bases outside the gene matches. This CDR3 region has 15 residues. The V gene's germline CDR1 is SGHTA and CDR2 FQGNSA. In DNA, the CDR3 is TGTGCCAGCAGCTTAACGAGCGGGGGGTATGGTGAGCAGTTCTTC. Its protein is CASSLTSGGYGEQFF.

The V and J genes are TRBV7-9 and TRBJ1-2; maybe TRBD1 (6 bases). Trimming shortened V by 1 base and J by 1 base, and 16 bases separated the two germline ends. Germline V gives CDR1 SEHNR, CDR2 FQNEAQ (reference sequence). This CDR3 contains 17 residues. CDR3 sequence (DNA): TGTGCCAGCAGCTTAGATGTACAGGGCTCGAGTAACTATGGCTACACCTTC. Its translation: CASSLDVQGSSNYGYTF.

CDR3 in DNA: TGTGCCAGCAGTTTAGTGAGCGGGGAGAATGGCTACACCTTC. As protein: CASSLVSGENGYTF. The chain recombines TRBV28 with TRBJ1-2; D is undetermined. V was shortened by 2 bases and J by 6 bases, with 13 bases between the two germline ends. The CDR3 is 14 amino acids. CDR1 and CDR2 (germline): MDHEN, SYDVKM.

This chain joins TRBV7-8 and TRBJ1-1; 11 bases are a match to TRBD1. The CDR3 contains 18 residues. Germline lookup yields CDR1 SGHVS and CDR2 FQNEAQ. V shed 3 bases, J shed 4 bases, and the junction held 13 bases outside the gene matches. The CDR3 DNA reads as TGTGCCAGCAGCTTTAGCTTCCCCGGGACAGGGGGAGGCACTGAAGCTTTCTTT. This gives the protein CASSFSFPGTGGGTEAFF.

This rearrangement joins TRBV7-9 to TRBJ2-2; a weak D match, TRBD2 (5 bases). Germline CDR1 SEHNR, CDR2 FQNEAQ (reference sequence). Deletions cut 5 bases from V and 2 bases from J, with 18 bases between. This CDR3 region has 17 residues. The CDR3 is CASSLGLSRGNTGELFF. The CDR3 region has the DNA TGTGCCAGCAGCCTTGGCCTGTCACGGGGTAACACCGGGGAGCTGTTTTTT.

The chain joins TRBV2 to TRBJ2-7; D may be TRBD1 (5 bases). Trimming took off 4 bases at V and 11 bases at J, with 12 bases between the two ends. This CDR3 comprises 11 residues. Per the germline V gene, CDR1 is SNHLY and CDR2 is FYNNEI. The CDR3 bases are TGTGCCAGCAGTGGACAGCCCCGAGAGTACTTC. It codes for CASSGQPREYF.

On this clone itself: Additional DNA sequences in this sample encode the identical CDR3. The chain links TRBV2 to TRBJ1-2; D not certain. V was pared by 2 bases and J by 4 bases, with 5 bases between. The CDR3 spans 12 residues. Per the germline V gene, CDR1 is SNHLY and CDR2 is FYNNEI. CDR3 nucleotide sequence: TGTGCCAGCAGTGAAACAGTCTATGGCTACACCTTC. Translating it yields CASSETVYGYTF.

This rearrangement joins TRBV12-3 or TRBV12-4 to TRBJ1-2; D uncertain. With 7 bases removed from V and 4 bases from J, the gap between germline ends came to 10 bases. This CDR3 region has 12 residues. CDR3 loop: CASTLTTYGYTF. In nucleotides, the CDR3 is TGTGCCAGCACGCTGACAACCTATGGCTACACCTTC.

This clone was recorded once. The CDR3 loop reads CASSLKRGGQETQYF. For the CDR3, the DNA is TGTGCCAGCAGCTTAAAGCGGGGGGGCCAGGAGACCCAGTACTTC. This chain links TRBV7-8 with TRBJ2-5; 10 nucleotides match TRBD2. Germline CDR1 reads SGHVS; CDR2 reads FQNEAQ. This CDR3 is built from 15 residues. Trimming at V came to 2 bases and at J to 5 bases, leaving 5 bases not matched to a gene.

This clone was seen only a few times. This chain links TRBV7-8 with TRBJ2-3; 8 bases are a match to TRBD2. The J segment lost 5 bases and the V segment lost 2 bases, leaving 6 bases of the junction unmatched. Germline-derived CDR1 and CDR2 are SGHVS and FQNEAQ. This CDR3 has 15 amino acids. CDR3 protein: CASSLSREGRDTQYF. In DNA form, the CDR3 reads TGTGCCAGCAGCTTATCACGGGAGGGCCGAGATACGCAGTATTTT.

This rearrangement joins TRBV6-6 to TRBJ1-1; TRBD1 is a possible D gene (6 bases). Germline values: CDR1 MNHNY, CDR2 SVGAGI (reference sequence). The CDR3 is 15 amino acids. Trimming took off 2 bases at V and 5 bases at J, with 15 bases between the two ends. CDR3 nucleotide sequence: TGTGCCAGCAGTTACCCCGGGGGGGGGCGTACTGAAGCTTTCTTT. This codes for CASSYPGGGRTEAFF.

The CDR3 coding sequence is TGTGCCAGCAGTTCACGTTACCGGGACAGGGGCCACGAGCAGTACTTC. It translates to CASSSRYRDRGHEQYF. The chain uses TRBV28 and TRBJ2-7; the match to TRBD1 covers 10 bases. CDR3 length equals 16 residues. J was trimmed by 5 bases and V by 4 bases; bases with no gene match: 11. Per the germline V gene, CDR1 is MDHEN and CDR2 is SYDVKM. The full variable domain, in which reference TRBV28 and TRBJ2-7 provide the parts outside the CDR3, is DVKVTQSSRYLVKRTGEKVFLECVQDMDHENMFWYRQDPGLGLRLIYFSYDVKMKEKGDIPEGYSVSREKKERFSLILESASTNQTSMYLCASSSRYRDRGHEQYFGPGTRLTVT.

The chain joins TRBV9 to TRBJ1-3, with D perhaps TRBD1 (5 bases). The ends were cut back, 0 bases at V and 4 bases at J, with 8 bases in the middle. CDR1 and CDR2 from the germline V gene are SGDLS and YYNGEE. The CDR3 length is 14 residues. CDR3 DNA sequence: TGTGCCAGCAGCGTAGGACAGATCGGAAACACCATATATTTT. Its protein is CASSVGQIGNTIYF.

This chain connects TRBV6-1 to TRBJ1-5; 10 bases align to TRBD1. V dropped 2 bases and J dropped 6; count of bases not matched to a gene: 4. The germline CDR1 and CDR2 sequences are MNHNS and SASEGT. This CDR3 contains 15 residues. The CDR3 sequence is CASSELGTGVQPQHF. In DNA form, the CDR3 reads TGTGCCAGCAGTGAATTAGGGACAGGGGTTCAGCCCCAGCATTTT.

The V and J genes are TRBV2 and TRBJ2-7, with D maybe TRBD1 (6 bases). CDR1 SNHLY and CDR2 FYNNEI come from the germline V gene. The CDR3 extends over 14 amino acids. Deletions cut 7 bases from V and 4 bases from J, with 17 bases between. CDR3 nucleotides: TGTGCCAGCATGAGGGCAGGGGCGCTGTACGAGCAGTACTTC. This codes for CASMRAGALYEQYF. Full variable domain (outside the CDR3, taken from reference TRBV2 and TRBJ2-7): EPEVTQTPSHQVTQMGQEVILRCVPISNHLYFYWYRQILGQKVEFLVSFYNNEISEKSEIFDDQFSVERPDGSNFTLKIRSTKLEDSAMYFCASMRAGALYEQYFGPGTRLTVT.

The V gene is TRBV27, the J gene TRBJ2-7, with D possibly being TRBD1 (5 bases). This CDR3 has 15 amino acids. Per germline, CDR1 MNHEY and CDR2 SMNVEV (reference sequence). Between the trimmed V and J ends, which lost 6 bases and 6 bases, there was a span of 21 bases. CDR3 sequence (DNA): TGTGCCAGCAGCCTGCCCGGCAGGGCCCCACTCGAGCAGTACTTC. Translating gives CASSLPGRAPLEQYF.

V and J are TRBV21-1 and TRBJ2-7; the table's TRBD2 call for D was not verified on the DNA. TRBV21-1 represents a pseudogene. This CDR3 region has 14 residues. The CDR3 sequence is CASSIPSRGYEQYF. The DNA for the CDR3 is TGTGCCAGCAGCATTCCTAGCAGAGGGTACGAGCAGTACTTC.

The J gene is TRBJ2-7, the V gene TRBV5-8, with 8 bases identical to TRBD1. Per germline, CDR1 SGHTS and CDR2 YDEGEE. The CDR3 is 17 residues long. V trimming: 0 bases; J trimming: 3 bases; junction bases outside the gene matches: 11. CDR3 in amino acids: CASSLGSVGTGYYEQYF. In nucleotides, the CDR3 is TGTGCCAGCAGCTTGGGATCTGTTGGGACAGGCTACTACGAGCAGTACTTC.

The chain recombines TRBV20-1 with TRBJ2-5; D may be TRBD2 (6 bases). The CDR3 runs to 14 residues. Looked up from germline, CDR1 is DFQATT and CDR2 is SNEGSKA (reference sequence). The germline V and J ends were trimmed by 3 bases and 4 bases, with 15 bases remaining between them. Here the CDR3 reads CSASSGGITETQYF. CDR3 sequence (DNA): TGCAGTGCTAGTTCCGGAGGGATTACAGAGACCCAGTACTTC.